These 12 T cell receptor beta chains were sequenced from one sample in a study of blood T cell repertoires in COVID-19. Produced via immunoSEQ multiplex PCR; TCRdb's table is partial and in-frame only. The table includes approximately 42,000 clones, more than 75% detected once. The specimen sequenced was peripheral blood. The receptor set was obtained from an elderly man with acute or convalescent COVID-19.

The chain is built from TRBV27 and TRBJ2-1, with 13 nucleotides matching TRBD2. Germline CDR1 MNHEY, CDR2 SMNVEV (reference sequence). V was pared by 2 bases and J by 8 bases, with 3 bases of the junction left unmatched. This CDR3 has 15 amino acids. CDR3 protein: CASSLGLAGVDEQFF. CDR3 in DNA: TGTGCCAGCAGTTTAGGACTAGCGGGAGTCGATGAGCAGTTCTTC.

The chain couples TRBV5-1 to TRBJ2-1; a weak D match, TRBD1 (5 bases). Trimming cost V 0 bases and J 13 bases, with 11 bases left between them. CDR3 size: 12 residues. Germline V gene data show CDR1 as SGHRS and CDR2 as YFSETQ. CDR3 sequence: CASSLAGQGQFF. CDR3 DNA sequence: TGCGCCAGCAGCTTGGCCGGGCAGGGCCAGTTCTTC.

The CDR3 here is CASSSGFTEAFF. Here the CDR3 DNA reads TGTGCCAGCAGTTCAGGGTTCACTGAAGCTTTCTTT. The chain employs TRBV12-3 or TRBV12-4 and TRBJ1-1, with TRBD1 as a possible D gene (5 bases). V lost 4 bases to trimming and J lost 4 bases, with 7 bases between them. The CDR3 is 12 amino acids.

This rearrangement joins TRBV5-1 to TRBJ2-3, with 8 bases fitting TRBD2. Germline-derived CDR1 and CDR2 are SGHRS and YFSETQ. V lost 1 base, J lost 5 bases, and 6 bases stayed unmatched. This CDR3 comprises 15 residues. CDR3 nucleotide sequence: TGCGCCAGCAGCTTGCAACGGAGCGGGGGAGATACGCAGTATTTT. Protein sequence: CASSLQRSGGDTQYF. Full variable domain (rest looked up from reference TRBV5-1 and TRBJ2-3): KAGVTQTPRYLIKTRGQQVTLSCSPISGHRSVSWYQQTPGQGLQFLFEYFSETQRNKGNFPGRFSGRQFSNSRSEMNVSTLELGDSALYLCASSLQRSGGDTQYFGPGTRLTVL.

Here the CDR3 reads CASSLEVSSGSGHEQYF. CDR3 nucleotides: TGTGCCAGCAGCTTGGAAGTATCCAGCGGGAGTGGGCACGAGCAGTACTTC. The V gene is TRBV5-6, the J gene TRBJ2-7; 8 bases agree with TRBD2. CDR3 length: 17 residues. The germline V gene has CDR1 SGHDT and CDR2 YYEEEE. V dropped 0 bases and J dropped 5; count of bases not matched to a gene: 13.

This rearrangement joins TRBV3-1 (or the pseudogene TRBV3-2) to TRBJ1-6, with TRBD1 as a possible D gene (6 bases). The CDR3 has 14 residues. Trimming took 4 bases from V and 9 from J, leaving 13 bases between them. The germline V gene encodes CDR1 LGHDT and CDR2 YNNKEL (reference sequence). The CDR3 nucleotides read TGTGCCAGCAGCCGCCTCAGGGGTAGTTCACCCCTCCACTTT. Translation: CASSRLRGSSPLHF.

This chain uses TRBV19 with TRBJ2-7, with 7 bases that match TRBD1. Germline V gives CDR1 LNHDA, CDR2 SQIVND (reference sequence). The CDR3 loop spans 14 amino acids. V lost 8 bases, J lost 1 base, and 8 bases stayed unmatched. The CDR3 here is CASGRDRASYEQYF. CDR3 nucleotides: TGTGCCAGTGGCCGGGACAGAGCATCCTACGAGCAGTACTTC.

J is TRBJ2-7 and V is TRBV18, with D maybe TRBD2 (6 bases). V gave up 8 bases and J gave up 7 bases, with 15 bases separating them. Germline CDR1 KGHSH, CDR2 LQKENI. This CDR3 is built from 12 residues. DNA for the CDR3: TGTGCCAGCCAAAGCGGAGGGAATGAGCAGTACTTC. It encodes CASQSGGNEQYF.

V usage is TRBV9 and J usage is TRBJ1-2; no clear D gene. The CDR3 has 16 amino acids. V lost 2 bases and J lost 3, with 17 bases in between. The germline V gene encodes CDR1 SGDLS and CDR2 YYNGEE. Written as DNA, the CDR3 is TGTGCCAGCAGCGTGGAGGACGGATCCAGATACTATGGCTACACCTTC. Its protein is CASSVEDGSRYYGYTF.

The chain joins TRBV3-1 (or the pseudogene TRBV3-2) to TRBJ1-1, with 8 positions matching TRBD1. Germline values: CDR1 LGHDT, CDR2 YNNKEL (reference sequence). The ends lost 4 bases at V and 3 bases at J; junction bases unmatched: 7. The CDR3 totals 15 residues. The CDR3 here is CASSLSDRDYTEAFF. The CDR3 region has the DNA TGTGCCAGCAGCCTGTCGGACAGGGATTACACTGAAGCTTTCTTT.

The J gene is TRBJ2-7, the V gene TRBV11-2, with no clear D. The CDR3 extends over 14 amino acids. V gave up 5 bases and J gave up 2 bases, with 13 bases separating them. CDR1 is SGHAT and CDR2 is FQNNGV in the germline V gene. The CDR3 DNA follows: TGTGCCAGCAGCCCTCTTCGAGGAACCTACGAGCAGTACTTC. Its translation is CASSPLRGTYEQYF.

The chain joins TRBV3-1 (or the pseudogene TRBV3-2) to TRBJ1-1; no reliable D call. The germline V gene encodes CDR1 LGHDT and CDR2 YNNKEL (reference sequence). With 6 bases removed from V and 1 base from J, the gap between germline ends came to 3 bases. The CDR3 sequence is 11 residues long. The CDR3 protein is CASSQNTEAFF. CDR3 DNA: TGTGCCAGCAGTCAGAACACTGAAGCTTTCTTT.